This TCR beta chain was sequenced during a study of cytomegalovirus exposure and HLA in healthy donors. 60 Vbeta and 13 Jbeta primers were used in PCR. Clones were read by immunoSEQ multiplex PCR, and TCRdb kept only the in-frame ones, dropping some. The sample includes approximately 130,000 clones, 70% to 80% of them seen just once. The germline V gene has CDR1 MDHEN and CDR2 SYDVKM. V was shortened by 2 bases and J by 1 base, with 10 bases between the two germline ends. The CDR3 is made up of 15 amino acids. As concerns this clone: Its specificity is unknown.

Study-level points and caveats: TRBV6-2, TRBV6-3 and other indistinguishable V segments were excluded. Common viral pathogens seemed, in a later analysis, to connect with several of the most significant clusters.

Input material: PBMCs. This chain uses TRBV28 with TRBJ2-3; D unresolved. This sequence was found in a man in his forties or fifties in good health and CMV-seronegative. The DNA for the CDR3 is TGTGCCAGCAGTTTAGCGGTATTGGGCACAGATACGCAGTATTTT. It codes for CASSLAVLGTDTQYF.